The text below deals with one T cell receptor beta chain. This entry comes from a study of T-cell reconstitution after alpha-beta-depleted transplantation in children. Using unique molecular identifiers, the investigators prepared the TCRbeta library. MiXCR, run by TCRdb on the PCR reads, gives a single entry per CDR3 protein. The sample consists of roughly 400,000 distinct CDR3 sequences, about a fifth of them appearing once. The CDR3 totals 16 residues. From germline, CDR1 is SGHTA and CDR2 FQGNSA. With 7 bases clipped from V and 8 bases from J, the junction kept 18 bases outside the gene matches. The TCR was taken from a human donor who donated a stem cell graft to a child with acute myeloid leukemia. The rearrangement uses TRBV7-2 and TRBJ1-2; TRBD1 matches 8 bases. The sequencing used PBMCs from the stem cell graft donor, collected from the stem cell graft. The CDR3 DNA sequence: TGTGCCAGCACCCAAGGGAGGGAGACAGGGGTCGGAGGCTACACCTTC. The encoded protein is CASTQGRETGVGGYTF.